This T cell receptor (delta chain) was obtained from a study of γδ T cells in repeated Plasmodium falciparum infection. Background on the study: Malian repertoires were sampled cross-sectionally without transmission and longitudinally through febrile malaria.

TCRdb re-called the multiplex PCR reads through CATT. The profile shows about 50,000 delta-chain clones, about 2% of them singletons. The length of the CDR3 is 19 residues. The V gene end was trimmed by 0 bases and the J gene end by 9 bases; junction bases not matched to a gene: 17. The V gene's germline CDR1 is TSWWSYY and CDR2 QGS. Vgamma9/Vdelta2+ and Vdelta2-negative gammadelta T cells were flow-sorted from PBMC for bulk sequencing. This clone was seen more than once but under ten times. A read error is the likely source, as a far larger clone sits one nucleotide away. At the DNA level, this CDR3 is encoded by other sequences in the same sample as well.

This rearrangement joins TRDV1 to TRDJ1; 12 bases are a match to TRDD3. TCRdb lists no J gene, so it was determined here by aligning the DNA to germline. The sequence was obtained from a pool of human donors (malaria-infected and uninfected, not separated). Input material: gamma-delta T cells from blood. CDR3 DNA sequence: TGTGCTCTTGGGGAACTTAGGGCTCCTCCAAATTCTGGGGGATACGAACTCATCTTT. As protein: CALGELRAPPNSGGYELIF.